The 7 T cell receptor beta chains below all came from one sample that was sequenced in a study of blood T cell repertoires in COVID-19. Here immunoSEQ multiplex PCR was the method, and the copy in TCRdb shows in-frame clones only, minus some. The sample yields just under 80,000 clones, approximately 80% seen once. Specimen: peripheral blood. The receptor source for this set is a human donor in a cohort sampled during active COVID-19.

This clone was counted only a few times. This sequence joins TRBV11-3 and TRBJ1-2; unclear D gene. The V and J ends lost 6 bases and 5 bases respectively, with 10 bases between them. Germline CDR1 and CDR2: SGHNT and YENEEA. The CDR3 spans 12 residues. Written as DNA, the CDR3 is TGTGCCAGCAGAAAGTGGAGTTATGGCTACACCTTC. Encoded protein: CASRKWSYGYTF.

V and J are TRBV29-1 and TRBJ2-1; 15 bases line up with TRBD2. V trimming: 7 bases; J trimming: 8 bases; junction bases outside the gene matches: 9. The CDR3 spans 15 residues. Germline lookup yields CDR1 SQVTM and CDR2 ANQGSEA. CDR3 nucleotide sequence: TGCAGCGCGTCCGGACTAGCGGGAGGGCCCGATGAGCAGTTCTTC. Translation: CSASGLAGGPDEQFF.

The CDR3 region has the DNA TGCGCCAGCAGCTTGGACAGGGGGCTGCCCCAGCATTTT. It is translated as CASSLDRGLPQHF. V and J are TRBV5-1 and TRBJ1-5; TRBD1 matches 9 bases. Germline CDR1 and CDR2: SGHRS and YFSETQ. The CDR3 covers 13 residues. Trimming at V came to 0 bases and at J to 9 bases, leaving 1 base not matched to a gene.

This chain joins TRBV7-6 and TRBJ2-7; 10 positions match TRBD1. The CDR3 has 14 residues. Germline V gene lookup returns CDR1 SGHVS and CDR2 FNYEAQ. With 3 bases clipped from V and 6 bases from J, the junction kept 5 bases outside the gene matches. The CDR3 spells CASSLYRDRGEQYF. For the CDR3, the DNA is TGTGCCAGCAGCTTGTACCGGGACAGGGGCGAGCAGTACTTC.

The J gene is TRBJ2-1, the V gene TRBV5-1; a weak D match, TRBD2 (5 bases). CDR1 SGHRS and CDR2 YFSETQ come from the germline V gene. V lost 5 bases to trimming and J lost 2 bases, with 14 bases between them. The CDR3 has 15 residues. Here the CDR3 reads CASSLATNPYNEQFF. CDR3 bases: TGCGCCAGCAGTTTAGCGACTAACCCCTACAATGAGCAGTTCTTC.

This chain links TRBV11-2 with TRBJ2-2, with TRBD2 matching 7 bases. The germline V gene has CDR1 SGHAT and CDR2 FQNNGV. This CDR3 comprises 14 residues. V gave up 1 base and J gave up 5 bases; unmatched junction bases: 1. The CDR3 spells CASSLVGGTGELFF. As DNA, the CDR3 is TGTGCCAGCAGCTTAGTCGGGGGGACCGGGGAGCTGTTTTTT.

Written as DNA, the CDR3 is TGTGCCAGCAGCTTCGGGGAGCGGAACACCGGGGAGCTGTTTTTT. Its protein is CASSFGERNTGELFF. The chain combines TRBV7-6 with TRBJ2-2; D is possibly TRBD2 (5 bases). CDR3 length: 15 amino acids. V shed 3 bases and J shed 1 base, with 9 bases lying between them. Germline V lookup: CDR1 SGHVS, CDR2 FNYEAQ. Variable domain in full (rest from reference TRBV7-6 and TRBJ2-2): GAGVSQSPRYKVTKRGQDVALRCDPISGHVSLYWYRQALGQGPEFLTYFNYEAQQDKSGLPNDRFSAERPEGSISTLTIQRTEQRDSAMYRCASSFGERNTGELFFGEGSRLTVL.